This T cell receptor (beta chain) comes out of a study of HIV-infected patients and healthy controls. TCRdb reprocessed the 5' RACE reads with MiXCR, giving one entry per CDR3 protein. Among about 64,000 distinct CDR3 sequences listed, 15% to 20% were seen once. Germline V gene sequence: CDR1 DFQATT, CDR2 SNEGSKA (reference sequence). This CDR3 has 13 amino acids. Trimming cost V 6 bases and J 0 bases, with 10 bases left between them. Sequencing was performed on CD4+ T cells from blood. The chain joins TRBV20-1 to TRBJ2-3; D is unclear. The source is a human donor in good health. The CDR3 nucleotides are TGCAGTGCCCTGACCTACAGCACAGATACGCAGTATTTT. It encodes CSALTYSTDTQYF.